One sample yielded the 11 T cell receptor beta chains listed below, sequenced in a study of T cell responses to AZD1222 COVID-19 vaccine. Sequenced by immunoSEQ multiplex PCR; TCRdb stores in-frame clones only, minus some. This table has under 70,000 clones, 65% to 80% appearing once. The source material was peripheral blood, sampled on day 0 of AZD1222 vaccination. Source of these receptors: an adult in good health.

V gene TRBV5-4 combines with J gene TRBJ2-1; 7 bases match TRBD2. The V gene end was trimmed by 4 bases and the J gene end by 4 bases; junction bases not matched to a gene: 8. Germline V lookup: CDR1 SGHNT, CDR2 YYREEE (reference sequence). The CDR3 is made up of 15 amino acids. The CDR3 is CASSPEVLAYNEQFF. CDR3 DNA: TGTGCCAGCAGCCCCGAAGTACTAGCGTACAATGAGCAGTTCTTC.

Here the CDR3 DNA reads TGTGCCAGCACCCCTACAGGGGGCGGGCAGCCCCAGCATTTT. Residues: CASTPTGGGQPQHF. The V call is TRBV28, the J call TRBJ1-5; TRBD1 agrees at 9 bases. This CDR3 spans 14 amino acids. Looked up from germline, CDR1 is MDHEN and CDR2 is SYDVKM. The junction had 8 bases not matched to a gene; V was cut back by 7 bases and J by 7 bases. Together with reference TRBV28 and TRBJ1-5, the CDR3 gives the full variable domain: DVKVTQSSRYLVKRTGEKVFLECVQDMDHENMFWYRQDPGLGLRLIYFSYDVKMKEKGDIPEGYSVSREKKERFSLILESASTNQTSMYLCASTPTGGGQPQHFGDGTRLSIL.

The gene calls are TRBV18 and TRBJ1-2, with a tentative D call TRBD1 (6 bases). From germline, CDR1 is KGHSH and CDR2 LQKENI. The CDR3 loop spans 15 amino acids. The V end was cut by 0 bases, the J end by 6 bases, with 14 bases between. The chain's CDR3 is CASSPPYRAVDGYTF. CDR3 DNA sequence: TGTGCCAGCTCACCACCGTACAGGGCAGTGGATGGCTACACCTTC.

The J gene is TRBJ1-5, the V gene TRBV7-2; 10 bases map to TRBD1. Looked up from germline, CDR1 is SGHTA and CDR2 is FQGNSA. V lost 5 bases, J lost 7 bases, and 17 bases stayed unmatched. The CDR3 has 18 amino acids. In DNA, the CDR3 is TGTGCCAGCAGCAGATCGCCGGGACAGGGGCCGGGAGGCCAGCCCCAGCATTTT. As protein: CASSRSPGQGPGGQPQHF.

V is TRBV18 and J is TRBJ1-3; D not resolved. CDR1 and CDR2 from the germline V gene are KGHSH and LQKENI. The CDR3 contains 15 residues. Trimming shortened V by 3 bases and J by 0 bases, and 9 bases separated the two germline ends. The CDR3 region is CASSPAHNSGNTIYF. The CDR3 nucleotides are TGTGCCAGCTCACCGGCCCATAACTCTGGAAACACCATATATTTT.

This clone was seen more than once but under ten times. This sequence joins TRBV11-2 and TRBJ2-5; D ambiguous. CDR3 size: 12 residues. CDR1 SGHAT and CDR2 FQNNGV come from the germline V gene. Trimming removed 1 base from V and 4 bases from J, with 4 bases in between. CDR3 sequence reads: CASSLAGETQYF. The CDR3 DNA is TGTGCCAGCAGCTTAGCTGGAGAGACCCAGTACTTC.

The chain joins TRBV28 to TRBJ1-5; D call uncertain. V was trimmed by 2 bases and J by 9 bases, leaving 8 bases between them. In germline, CDR1 is MDHEN, CDR2 SYDVKM. The CDR3 contains 12 residues. The CDR3 nucleotides are TGTGCCAGCAGTTTACGAGAGGCGCCCCAGCATTTT. This sequence encodes CASSLREAPQHF.

The rearrangement uses TRBV6-1 and TRBJ1-5; D remains ambiguous. The V end was cut by 3 bases, the J end by 0 bases, with 12 bases between. The length of the CDR3 is 16 residues. Germline-derived CDR1 and CDR2 are MNHNS and SASEGT. CDR3 residues: CASSEPAGDSNQPQHF. CDR3 nucleotides: TGTGCCAGCAGTGAGCCGGCAGGAGATAGCAATCAGCCCCAGCATTTT.

V gene TRBV4-3 combines with J gene TRBJ2-7; 9 nucleotides agree with TRBD2. Trimming cost V 0 bases and J 4 bases; bases outside gene matches: 10. Germline assignment: CDR1 LGHNA and CDR2 YSLEER. The CDR3 consists of 17 residues. This CDR3 reads CASSQDTVSGGGYEQYF. The CDR3 nucleotides are TGCGCCAGCAGCCAAGATACGGTTAGCGGGGGCGGATACGAGCAGTACTTC.

The J gene is TRBJ1-1, the V gene TRBV5-4, with D unclear. The CDR3 spans 15 residues. The germline V gene has CDR1 SGHNT and CDR2 YYREEE (reference sequence). Trimming shortened V by 0 bases and J by 0 bases, and 9 bases separated the two germline ends. The CDR3 sequence is CASSLGVHLNTEAFF. CDR3 DNA sequence: TGTGCCAGCAGCTTGGGGGTTCACCTGAACACTGAAGCTTTCTTT.

The genes are TRBV6-2 or TRBV6-3 and TRBJ1-1; D unresolved. Germline loops: CDR1 MNHEY, CDR2 SVGEGT. The CDR3 has 14 amino acids. Trimming pared 2 bases from V and 0 bases from J, leaving 7 bases between. CDR3 DNA sequence: TGTGCCAGCAGTTACGGAGATCTGAACACTGAAGCTTTCTTT. It yields the protein CASSYGDLNTEAFF.